This T cell receptor beta chain was profiled in a study of radiotherapy plus CTLA-4 blockade in lung cancer. Whole-study results and caveats: Interferon-beta and early blood T cell clone dynamics reportedly predicted response best. In blood, tumor-derived TCR clones expanded after radiotherapy plus ipilimumab.

A word on this clone: As yet, its antigen is unknown.

V shed 1 base, J shed 0 bases, and the junction held 8 bases outside the gene matches. This CDR3 contains 19 residues. Looked up from germline, CDR1 is SGDLS and CDR2 is YYNGEE. TCRdb keeps only in-frame clones here, not all; method: immunoSEQ multiplex PCR. The table has about 55,000 clones, roughly four fifths seen once. Sequencing was performed on peripheral blood, taken from a patient treated with radiotherapy plus ipilimumab. V usage is TRBV9 and J usage is TRBJ2-6; 9 bases are shared with TRBD1. This clonotype was sampled from a human donor with non-small cell lung cancer whose response to radiotherapy plus ipilimumab could not be evaluated. CDR3 DNA: TGTGCCAGCAGCGTACTGCCGGGACAGGGCCTCTCTGGGGCCAACGTCCTGACTTTC. Translated: CASSVLPGQGLSGANVLTF.